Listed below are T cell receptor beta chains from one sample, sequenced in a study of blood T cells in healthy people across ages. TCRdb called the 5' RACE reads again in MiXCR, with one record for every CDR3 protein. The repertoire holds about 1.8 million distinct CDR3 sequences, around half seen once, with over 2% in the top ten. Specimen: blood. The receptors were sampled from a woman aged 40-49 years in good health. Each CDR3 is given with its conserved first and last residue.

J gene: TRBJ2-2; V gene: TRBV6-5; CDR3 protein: CASSPGTGAGGELFF
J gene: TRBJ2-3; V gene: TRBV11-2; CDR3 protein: CASSLRPFAGTSTDTQYF
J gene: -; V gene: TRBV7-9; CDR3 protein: CASSLSVQGDEQYF
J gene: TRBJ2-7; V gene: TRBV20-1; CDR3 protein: CSAREPGGVYEQYF
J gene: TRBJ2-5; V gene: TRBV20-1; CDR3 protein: CSASPSFAMETQYF
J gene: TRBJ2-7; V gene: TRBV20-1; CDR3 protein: CSARKGPASYEQYF
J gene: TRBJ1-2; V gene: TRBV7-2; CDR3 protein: CASSKGRLNYGYTF
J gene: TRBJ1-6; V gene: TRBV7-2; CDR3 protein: CASSPQPHNRNSPLHF
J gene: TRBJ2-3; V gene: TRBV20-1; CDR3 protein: CSARDSGGARDTQYF
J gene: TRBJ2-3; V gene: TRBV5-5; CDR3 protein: CASSPPLADSTDTQYF
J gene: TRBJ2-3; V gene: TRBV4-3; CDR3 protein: CASSQQGEDTQYF
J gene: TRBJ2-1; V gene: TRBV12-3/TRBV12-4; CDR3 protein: CASRGQGNEQFF
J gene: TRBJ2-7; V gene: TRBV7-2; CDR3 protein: CASSLSSNSYEQYF
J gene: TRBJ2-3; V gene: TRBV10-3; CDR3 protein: CGTSGGSLASTDTQYF
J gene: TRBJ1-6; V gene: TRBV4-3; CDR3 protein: CASSQDPQGVSSYNSPLHF
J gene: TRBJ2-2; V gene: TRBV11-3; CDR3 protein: CASSLLRDKSGTGELFF
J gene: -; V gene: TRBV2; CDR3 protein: CASKSFPEQYF
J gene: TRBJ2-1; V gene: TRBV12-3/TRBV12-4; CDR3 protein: CASSRTSGSYNEQFF
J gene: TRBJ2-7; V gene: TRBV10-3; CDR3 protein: CAISEGRLSYEQYF
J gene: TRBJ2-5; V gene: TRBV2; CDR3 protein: CASSEVGAGGETQYF
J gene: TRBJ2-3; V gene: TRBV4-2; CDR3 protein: CASSQATGLLTGDTQYF
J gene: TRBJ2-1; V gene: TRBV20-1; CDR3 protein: CSARDPTSGRYNEQFF
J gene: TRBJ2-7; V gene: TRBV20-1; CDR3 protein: CSAIPGGGTFEQYF
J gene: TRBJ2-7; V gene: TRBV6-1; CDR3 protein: CASRRAQGSYEQYF
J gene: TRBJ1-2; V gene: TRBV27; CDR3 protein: CASSRTGGYGYTF
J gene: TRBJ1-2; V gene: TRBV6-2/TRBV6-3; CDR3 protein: CASGQINYGYTF
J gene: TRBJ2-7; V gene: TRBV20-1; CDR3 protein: CSATRTSGGSVDEQYF
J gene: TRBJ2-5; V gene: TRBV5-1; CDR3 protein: CASKPGGTSQETQYF
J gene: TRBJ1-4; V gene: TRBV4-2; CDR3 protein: CASSQDSGQSNEKLFF
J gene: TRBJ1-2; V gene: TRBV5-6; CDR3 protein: CASSLVWTGGDGYTF
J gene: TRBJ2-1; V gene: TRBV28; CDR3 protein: CASSLWADEQFF
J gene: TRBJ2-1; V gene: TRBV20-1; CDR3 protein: CSARNPVFGLSANNEQFF
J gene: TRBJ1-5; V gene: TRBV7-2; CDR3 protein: CASSWRTANQPQHF
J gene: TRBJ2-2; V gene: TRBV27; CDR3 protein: CASSVWAMNTGELFF
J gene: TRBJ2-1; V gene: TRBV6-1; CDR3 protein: CASSGPSGGDTYNEQFF
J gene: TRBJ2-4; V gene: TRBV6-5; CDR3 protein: CASSSPRHIYYF
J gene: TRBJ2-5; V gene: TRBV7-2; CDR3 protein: CASSSPRTSGLQETQYF
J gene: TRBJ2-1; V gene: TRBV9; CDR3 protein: CASSVGPFTNEQFF
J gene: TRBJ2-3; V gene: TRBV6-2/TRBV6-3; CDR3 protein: CASSYSPSPRDTQYF
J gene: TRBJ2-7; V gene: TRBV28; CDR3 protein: CASSFQGLADEQYF
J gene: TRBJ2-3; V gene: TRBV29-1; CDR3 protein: CSVEGPSTSTDTQYF
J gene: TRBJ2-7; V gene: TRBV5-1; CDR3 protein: CASSSYRGPKKDYEQYF
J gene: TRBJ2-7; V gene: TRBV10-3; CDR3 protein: CAITSDRGSNEQYF
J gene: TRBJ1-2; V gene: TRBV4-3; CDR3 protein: CASSQDGGAWDISGYTF
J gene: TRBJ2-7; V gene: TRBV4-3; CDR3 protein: CASSQEVSGTDTYEQYF
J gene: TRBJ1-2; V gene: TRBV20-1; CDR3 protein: CSAPPRGTGGFGYTF
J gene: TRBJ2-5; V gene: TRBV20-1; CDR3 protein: CSAIPGTGGKGEQYF
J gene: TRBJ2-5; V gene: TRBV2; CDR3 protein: CASTLRGIQETQYF
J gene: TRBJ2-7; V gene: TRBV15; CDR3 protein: CATRFGGPSYEQYF
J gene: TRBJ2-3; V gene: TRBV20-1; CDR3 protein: CSARDPGKITDTQYF
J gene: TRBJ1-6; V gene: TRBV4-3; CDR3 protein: CASSPNTGPGSPLHF
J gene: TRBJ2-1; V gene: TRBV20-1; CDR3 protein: CSAKGQPISWYDNEQFF
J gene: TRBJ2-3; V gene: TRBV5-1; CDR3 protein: CASSTGTQGRGTDTQYF
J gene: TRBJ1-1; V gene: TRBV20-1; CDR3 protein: CSARGTGGRDTEAFF
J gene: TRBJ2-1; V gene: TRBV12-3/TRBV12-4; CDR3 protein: CATTPSGGTNNEQFF
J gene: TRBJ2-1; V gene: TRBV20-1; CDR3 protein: CSAHEVGGSLSEQFF
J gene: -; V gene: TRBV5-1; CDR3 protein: CASSSGQAVNEQFF
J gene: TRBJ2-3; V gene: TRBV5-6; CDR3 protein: CASSTDRGPRSDTQYF
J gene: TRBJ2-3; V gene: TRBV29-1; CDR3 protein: CSVKEAYSTDTQYF
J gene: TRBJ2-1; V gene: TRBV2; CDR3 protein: CASSEVADNEQFF